This T cell receptor beta chain was identified in a study of CD8+ T cells in alopecia areata. Broader study findings: Clonality exceeded that of normal scalp in lesional scalp, most notably in alopecia totalis/universalis.

As to treatment: oral pan-JAK inhibitor, 5-10 mg twice daily. In its sample, this clone was seen once. Its antigen remains unidentified. Reverse transcribed after extraction, RNA yielded cDNA as the sequencing template. Clones were read by immunoSEQ multiplex PCR, and TCRdb kept only the in-frame ones, dropping some. Found here are under 200,000 clones, approximately 57% of them singletons; the top ten hold about 14%. The germline V gene has CDR1 MNHNS and CDR2 SASEGT. The CDR3 extends over 10 amino acids. The germline V and J ends were trimmed by 6 bases and 9 bases, with 9 bases remaining between them.

Sequenced material: CD4+ T cells sorted from blood, taken at week 24, from a patient treated with tofacitinib. The receptor's source is a human donor with alopecia areata. This rearrangement joins TRBV6-1 to TRBJ2-7; no firm D call. DNA for the CDR3: TGTGCCAGCAGGGGCCTAAGGCAGTACTTC. Translating gives CASRGLRQYF.